One and the same sample provided the 17 T cell receptor beta chains below, sequenced in a study of beta chain features in type 1 diabetes (dated by TCRdb to the late 2010s). The protocol used for the library was the immunoSEQ multiplex PCR assay. All of the isolated RNA was reverse transcribed with the High Capacity cDNA Reverse Transcription Kit, so expressed TCRB transcripts were sequenced. Imported from immuneACCESS, the table was reduced by TCRdb to in-frame sequences with V and J called. These copies leave out some clones; in studies compared against another copy, an unresolved V gene accounts for under half, and the cause of the remainder is not known. For this sample there are some 350,000 clones; approximately 12% appear just once. The ten largest clones add up to roughly 0.016% of the sample. For these TCRs, the target antigens are not known. Results and caveats for the whole study, not just this receptor: A moderate but significant shortening of TCRB CDR3 length was observed in type 1 diabetes patients in all four CD4+ subsets.

Sequencing was performed on naive CD4+ T cells from blood. The sample's cell subset or site, from its label and the paper: true naive CD4+ T cells. The receptors were sampled from a woman aged 18 to 35 with type 1 diabetes.

This chain connects TRBV7-9 to TRBJ1-1; D gene unclear. V gave up 5 bases and J gave up 6 bases, with 13 bases separating them. CDR1 and CDR2 from the germline V gene are SEHNR and FQNEAQ (reference sequence). The CDR3 extends over 13 amino acids. In nucleotides, the CDR3 is TGTGCCAGCAGCCGCGGGGTAGACGCTGAAGCTTTCTTT. Amino acids: CASSRGVDAEAFF.

This chain joins TRBV18 and TRBJ2-1; D perhaps matches TRBD1 (6 bases). Between the trimmed V and J ends, which lost 3 bases and 5 bases, there was a span of 11 bases. Germline CDR1 is KGHSH and CDR2 is LQKENI. The CDR3 has 14 amino acids. The CDR3: CASSPQGQNNEQFF. The CDR3 coding sequence is TGTGCCAGCTCACCCCAGGGGCAGAACAATGAGCAGTTCTTC.

Remarks on this clone: Germline is not matched at one junction end, which may reflect a read error. The rearrangement uses TRBV11-2 and TRBJ2-3; D call uncertain. The CDR3 is 16 amino acids. Germline assignment: CDR1 SGHAT and CDR2 FQNNGV. The CDR3 DNA follows: TGTGCCAGCAGATTAGGGCGAGCGCAGAGCACAGATACGCAGTATTTT. It specifies CASRLGRAQSTDTQYF.

In this sample, this clone turned up a few times. The same CDR3 also results from other DNA sequences found in this sample. This chain connects TRBV5-1 to TRBJ1-5; D remains unclear. CDR1 is SGHRS, CDR2 YFSETQ, per germline. The V end was cut by 0 bases, the J end by 0 bases, with 7 bases between. The CDR3 extends over 15 amino acids. The CDR3 DNA reads TGCGCCAGCAGCTTGGACGGTGATAGCAATCAGCCCCAGCATTTT. It specifies CASSLDGDSNQPQHF.

The chain joins TRBV9 to TRBJ2-3; TRBD1 aligns across 9 bases. There are 15 residues in the CDR3. Trimming took 5 bases from V and 7 from J; bases not matched to a gene: 11. Germline assignment: CDR1 SGDLS and CDR2 YYNGEE. The CDR3 sequence: CASRPGTGSLYTQYF. The CDR3 nucleotides read TGTGCCAGCAGACCAGGGACAGGGTCCCTATATACGCAGTATTTT.

This clone came up a few times. This sequence joins TRBV5-1 and TRBJ2-1; TRBD2 is a possible D gene (5 bases). The CDR3 sequence is 14 residues long. Germline V lookup: CDR1 SGHRS, CDR2 YFSETQ. V lost 5 bases, J lost 8 bases, and 17 bases lay in between. This chain's CDR3 is CASRPGSPGYEQFF. In DNA, the CDR3 is TGCGCCAGCAGACCGGGATCCCCAGGCTATGAGCAGTTCTTC.

About this clone: Additional DNA sequences in this sample encode the identical CDR3. V usage is TRBV9 and J usage is TRBJ2-1; 12 nucleotides align to TRBD2. The CDR3 has 17 amino acids. From germline, CDR1 is SGDLS and CDR2 YYNGEE. Trimming cost V 0 bases and J 7 bases; bases outside gene matches: 8. CDR3 protein: CASSVGLAGGPGNEQFF. Written as DNA, the CDR3 is TGTGCCAGCAGCGTAGGGCTAGCGGGAGGGCCCGGGAATGAGCAGTTCTTC.

This clone was picked up a small number of times. This chain connects TRBV27 to TRBJ2-5; D may be TRBD2 (6 bases). The CDR3 is 14 amino acids. V was clipped by 5 bases and J by 5 bases, with 15 bases between them. CDR1 and CDR2 from the germline V gene are MNHEY and SMNVEV (reference sequence). CDR3 in DNA: TGTGCCAGCAGTCCCGGAGGGGTATGGGAGACCCAGTACTTC. Protein: CASSPGGVWETQYF.

The chain recombines TRBV5-1 with TRBJ1-3; D may be TRBD1 (6 bases). The length of the CDR3 is 14 residues. V lost 4 bases, J lost 4 bases, and 12 bases lay in between. Germline V gives CDR1 SGHRS, CDR2 YFSETQ. In DNA form, the CDR3 reads TGCGCCAGCAGCGACACAGGGTCCGGAAACACCATATATTTT. Translation: CASSDTGSGNTIYF.

The chain combines TRBV25-1 with TRBJ2-1; 12 nucleotides agree with TRBD2. CDR3 size: 15 residues. Germline-derived CDR1 and CDR2 are MGHDK and SYGVNS. V lost 6 bases and J lost 2; bases outside the gene matches: 2. The chain's CDR3 is CASSGLAGPYNEQFF. In nucleotides, the CDR3 is TGTGCCAGCAGCGGACTAGCGGGACCCTACAATGAGCAGTTCTTC.

J is TRBJ2-3 and V is TRBV5-1; 7 nucleotides line up with TRBD1. The germline V gene encodes CDR1 SGHRS and CDR2 YFSETQ. Trimming cost V 4 bases and J 6 bases; bases outside gene matches: 5. CDR3 size: 13 residues. The CDR3 bases are TGCGCCAGCAGCGGGGACAGTTACGATACGCAGTATTTT. It codes for CASSGDSYDTQYF.

This clone showed up just a few times. The chain recombines TRBV6-6 with TRBJ2-1; 8 bases are shared with TRBD1. Germline V CDR1 and CDR2: MNHNY, SVGAGI (reference sequence). V shed 3 bases and J 5 bases; nucleotides not matched to a gene: 6. The CDR3 spans 15 residues. The CDR3 loop is CASSYYRGDHNEQFF. CDR3 nucleotides: TGTGCCAGCAGTTATTACAGGGGGGACCACAATGAGCAGTTCTTC.

The rearrangement joins TRBV2 to TRBJ2-7; the match to TRBD1 covers 8 bases. Unmatched junction bases numbered 8, after V lost 8 bases and J lost 2 bases. Germline V lookup: CDR1 SNHLY, CDR2 FYNNEI. CDR3 length: 14 amino acids. DNA of the CDR3: TGTGCCAGCGGACGGACAGGGAACGCCTACGAGCAGTACTTC. Translated, it gives CASGRTGNAYEQYF.

The table lists this clone with a few counts. V gene TRBV5-1 combines with J gene TRBJ1-2, with D maybe TRBD1 (5 bases). Germline V gives CDR1 SGHRS, CDR2 YFSETQ. Trimming took 0 bases from V and 5 from J, leaving 14 bases between them. This CDR3 is 15 amino acids long. In nucleotides, the CDR3 is TGCGCCAGCAGCTTGGTTGGAGGGGAGGATTATGGCTACACCTTC. Translation: CASSLVGGEDYGYTF. Full variable domain (rest looked up from reference TRBV5-1 and TRBJ1-2): KAGVTQTPRYLIKTRGQQVTLSCSPISGHRSVSWYQQTPGQGLQFLFEYFSETQRNKGNFPGRFSGRQFSNSRSEMNVSTLELGDSALYLCASSLVGGEDYGYTFGSGTRLTVV.

The chain uses TRBV4-1 and TRBJ2-3; 8 bases are shared with TRBD2. CDR3 length equals 16 residues. Losses at the gene ends were 2 bases for V and 3 bases for J; bases not matched to a gene: 7. Germline V CDR1 and CDR2: MGHRA, YSYEKL. This chain's CDR3 is CASSQLKGLGTDTQYF. CDR3 in DNA: TGCGCCAGCAGCCAATTGAAGGGACTAGGGACAGATACGCAGTATTTT.

This clone was seen a few times. The V gene is TRBV12-5, the J gene TRBJ1-3, with D tentatively TRBD1 (5 bases). The CDR3 has 12 residues. In germline, CDR1 is LGHNT, CDR2 FRNRAP. Deletions cut 5 bases from V and 8 bases from J, with 10 bases between. The CDR3 coding sequence is TGTGCTAGTGGTCCTATAGGGGACACCATATATTTT. Translating gives CASGPIGDTIYF.

This clone has just a few counts. The rearrangement joins TRBV30 to TRBJ1-1; a weak D match, TRBD1 (5 bases). V was clipped by 1 base and J by 10 bases, with 16 bases between them. This CDR3 spans 13 amino acids. The germline gives CDR1 GTSNPN, CDR2 SVGIG (reference sequence). CDR3 coding DNA: TGTGCCTGGAGTGCCACTCAGGCAGGGCGAGCTTTCTTT. As protein: CAWSATQAGRAFF.